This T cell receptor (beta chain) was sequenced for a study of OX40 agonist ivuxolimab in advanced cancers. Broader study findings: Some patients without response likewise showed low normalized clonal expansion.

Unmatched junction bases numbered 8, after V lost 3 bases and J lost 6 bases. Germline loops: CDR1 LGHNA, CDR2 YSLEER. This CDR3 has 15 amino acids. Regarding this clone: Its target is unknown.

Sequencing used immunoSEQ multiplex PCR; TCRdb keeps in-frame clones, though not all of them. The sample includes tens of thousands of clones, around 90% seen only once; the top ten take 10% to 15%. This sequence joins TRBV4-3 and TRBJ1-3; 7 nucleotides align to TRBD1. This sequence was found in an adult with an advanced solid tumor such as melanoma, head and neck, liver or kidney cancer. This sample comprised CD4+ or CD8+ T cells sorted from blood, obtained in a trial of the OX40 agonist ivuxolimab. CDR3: CASSHLWTGQNTIYF. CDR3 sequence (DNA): TGCGCCAGCAGCCACCTGTGGACAGGCCAAAACACCATATATTTT.